This TCR beta chain emerged from a study of blood T cell repertoires in COVID-19. Across the study: Whether acute or convalescent, the COVID-19 samples came from the United States, Italy and Spain. Sources were T cells, B-cell-depleted T cells, or PBMCs; the material itself was cDNA or gDNA.

This CDR3 has 14 residues. The germline V gene encodes CDR1 MNHNS and CDR2 SASEGT. Trimming left V 3 bases short and J 2 bases short, with 10 bases between. Methods used by the authors: Estimated nucleated cell counts came from reference gene primer amplification. Profiling relied on immunoSEQ multiplex PCR, and the TCRdb table lists in-frame clones only, not all of them. The DNA gave D and trimming, while V, J and clone size come from that table. The repertoire holds 210,000 or so clones, with over 75% as singletons. Sequenced: peripheral blood. V is TRBV6-1 and J is TRBJ1-2; possibly TRBD1 for D (5 bases). The TCR originated in a man aged 35-49 years with active or convalescent COVID-19. For the CDR3, the DNA is TGTGCCAGCAGTGACCAGGGTTACAACTATGGCTACACCTTC. Its translation: CASSDQGYNYGYTF.